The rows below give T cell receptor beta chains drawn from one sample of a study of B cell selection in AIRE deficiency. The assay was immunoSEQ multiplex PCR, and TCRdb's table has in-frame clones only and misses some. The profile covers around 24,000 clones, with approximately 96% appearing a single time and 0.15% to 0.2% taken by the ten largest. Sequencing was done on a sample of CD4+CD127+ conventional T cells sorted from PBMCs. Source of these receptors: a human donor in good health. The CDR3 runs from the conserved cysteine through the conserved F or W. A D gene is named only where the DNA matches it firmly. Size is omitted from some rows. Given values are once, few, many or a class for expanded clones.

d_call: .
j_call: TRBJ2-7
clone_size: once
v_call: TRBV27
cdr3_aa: CASSLLEGSYEQYF
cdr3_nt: TGTGCCAGCAGTCTGCTGGAGGGCTCCTACGAGCAGTACTTC

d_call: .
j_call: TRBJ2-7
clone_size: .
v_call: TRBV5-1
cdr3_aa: CASSWDGYEQYF
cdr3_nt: TGCGCCAGCAGCTGGGACGGCTACGAGCAGTACTTC

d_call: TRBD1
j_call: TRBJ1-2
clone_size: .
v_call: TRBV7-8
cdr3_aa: CASSFTGGAGGYTF
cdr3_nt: TGTGCCAGCAGCTTCACAGGGGGCGCAGGTGGCTACACCTTC

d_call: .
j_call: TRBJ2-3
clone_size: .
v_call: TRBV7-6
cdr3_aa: CASSLAPGFAGDTQYF
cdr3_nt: TGTGCCAGCAGCTTAGCGCCAGGGTTCGCTGGAGATACGCAGTATTTT

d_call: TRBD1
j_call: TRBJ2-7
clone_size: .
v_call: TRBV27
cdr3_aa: CASSSLLRDRGSYEQYF
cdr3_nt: TGTGCCAGCAGTTCCCTCCTCCGGGACAGGGGGTCCTACGAGCAGTACTTC

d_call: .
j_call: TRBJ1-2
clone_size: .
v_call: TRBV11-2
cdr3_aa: CASRPLQGDPYGYTF
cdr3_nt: TGTGCCAGCAGGCCCCTCCAAGGGGACCCCTATGGCTACACCTTC

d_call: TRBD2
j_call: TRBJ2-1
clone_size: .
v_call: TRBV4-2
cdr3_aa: CASSQELAGGPSYNEQFF
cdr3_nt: TGTGCCAGCAGCCAAGAGCTAGCGGGGGGGCCCTCCTACAATGAGCAGTTCTTC

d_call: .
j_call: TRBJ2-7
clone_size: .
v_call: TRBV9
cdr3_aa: CASSVTGTINSYEQYF
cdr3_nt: TGTGCCAGCAGCGTTACCGGGACAATTAACTCCTACGAGCAGTACTTC

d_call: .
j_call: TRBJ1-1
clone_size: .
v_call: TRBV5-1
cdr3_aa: CASSLDPPRLGSTPEAFF
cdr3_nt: TGCGCCAGCAGCTTGGATCCCCCAAGGCTGGGTAGCACCCCTGAAGCTTTCTTT

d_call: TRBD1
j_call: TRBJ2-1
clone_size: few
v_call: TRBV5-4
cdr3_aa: CASSHETGGPDNEQFF
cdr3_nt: TGTGCCAGCAGCCACGAGACAGGGGGTCCGGACAATGAGCAGTTCTTC

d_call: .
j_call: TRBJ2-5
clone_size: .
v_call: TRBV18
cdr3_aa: CASSPPTNQETQYF
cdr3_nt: TGTGCCAGCTCACCACCTACTAATCAAGAGACCCAGTACTTC

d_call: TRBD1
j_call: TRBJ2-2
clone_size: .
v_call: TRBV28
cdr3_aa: CASSPPPGQGAQRGELFF
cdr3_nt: TGTGCCAGCAGTCCCCCCCCGGGACAGGGGGCGCAAAGGGGGGAGCTGTTTTTT

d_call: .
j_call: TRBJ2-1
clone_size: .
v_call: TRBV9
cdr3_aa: CASSVGVTLPNDEQFF
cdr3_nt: TGTGCCAGCAGCGTAGGAGTGACCCTACCAAACGATGAGCAGTTCTTC

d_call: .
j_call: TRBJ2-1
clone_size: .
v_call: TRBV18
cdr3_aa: CASSPERSSYNEQFF
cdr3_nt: TGTGCCAGCTCACCGGAGCGGAGCTCCTACAATGAGCAGTTCTTC

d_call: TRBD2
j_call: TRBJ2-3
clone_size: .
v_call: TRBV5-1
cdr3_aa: CASSLVTSGGDTQYF
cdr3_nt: TGCGCCAGCAGCTTGGTAACTAGCGGGGGGGATACGCAGTATTTT

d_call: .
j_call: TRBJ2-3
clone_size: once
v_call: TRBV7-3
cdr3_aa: CASSPRGAGGTDTQYF
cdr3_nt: TGTGCCAGCAGCCCCAGGGGGGCGGGAGGCACAGATACGCAGTATTTT

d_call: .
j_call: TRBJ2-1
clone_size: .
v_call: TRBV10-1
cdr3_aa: CASSEGQGIWNEQFF
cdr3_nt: TGCGCCAGCAGTGAGGGTCAGGGAATATGGAATGAGCAGTTCTTC

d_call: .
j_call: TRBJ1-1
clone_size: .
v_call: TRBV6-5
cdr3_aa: CASSRGDHNTEAFF
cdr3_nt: TGTGCCAGCAGCCGAGGGGATCATAACACTGAAGCTTTCTTT

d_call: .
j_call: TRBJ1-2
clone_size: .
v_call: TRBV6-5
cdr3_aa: CASGNKNGYTF
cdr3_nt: TGTGCCAGCGGGAATAAAAATGGCTACACCTTC

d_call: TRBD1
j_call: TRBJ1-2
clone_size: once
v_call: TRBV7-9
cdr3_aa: CASSGTGLRYGYTF
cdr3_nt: TGTGCCAGCAGCGGGACAGGGCTTCGCTATGGCTACACCTTC